The 26 T cell receptor beta chains in this list originate from one sample, sequenced in a study of neurological immune-mediated disorders. TCRdb re-derived calls from the 5' RACE reads in MiXCR, one entry per CDR3 protein. The sample contains tens of thousands of distinct CDR3 sequences, 9% to 12% of which appear only once. The sequenced material came from PBMCs. All receptors come from a man in his sixties or seventies with HTLV-1-associated myelopathy (HAM/TSP).

There are many counts of this clonotype. V gene TRBV10-3 combines with J gene TRBJ2-1; 9 nucleotides line up with TRBD2. The germline V gene has CDR1 ENHRY and CDR2 SYGVKD. V shed 4 bases, J shed 4 bases, and the junction held 5 bases outside the gene matches. The CDR3 consists of 15 residues. Here the CDR3 reads CAISGLAGSYNEQFF. DNA of the CDR3: TGTGCCATCAGTGGGCTAGCGGGAAGTTACAATGAGCAGTTCTTC.

This clonotype was seen at least ten times. This chain joins TRBV6-5 and TRBJ1-3; D gene uncertain. Germline V lookup: CDR1 MNHEY, CDR2 SVGAGI. Between the trimmed V and J ends, which lost 2 bases and 2 bases, there was a span of 4 bases. The CDR3 contains 13 residues. CDR3 protein: CASSYRAGNTIYF. The CDR3 nucleotides are TGTGCCAGCAGTTACAGGGCTGGAAACACCATATATTTT.

This clonotype was picked up many times. The chain joins TRBV4-3 to TRBJ2-1, with D perhaps TRBD2 (5 bases). CDR3 size: 14 residues. V gave up 4 bases and J gave up 3 bases, with 10 bases separating them. Germline values: CDR1 LGHNA, CDR2 YSLEER. The CDR3 here is CASSLTSRYNEQFF. The CDR3 DNA sequence: TGCGCCAGCAGCCTAACTAGTCGCTACAATGAGCAGTTCTTC.

In the case of this clonotype: The junction shows a germline mismatch at one end, possibly a read error. This rearrangement joins TRBV25-1 to TRBJ2-7, with 9 nucleotides matching TRBD1. Germline CDR1 reads MGHDK; CDR2 reads SYGVNS. CDR3 size: 13 residues. The CDR3, as DNA: TGTGTCAGCAGGGGACAGGGATATTACGAGCAGTACTTC. The encoded protein is CVSRGQGYYEQYF.

This clonotype occurred many times. The chain carries TRBV7-2 and TRBJ2-4; no firm D call. Trimming pared 7 bases from V and 0 bases from J, leaving 10 bases between. CDR1 SGHTA and CDR2 FQGNSA come from the germline V gene. The CDR3 covers 14 residues. The chain's CDR3 is CASTAPGAKNIQYF. CDR3 DNA sequence: TGTGCCAGCACCGCGCCCGGAGCCAAAAACATTCAGTACTTC. Full variable domain (rest looked up from reference TRBV7-2 and TRBJ2-4): GAGVSQSPSNKVTEKGKDVELRCDPISGHTALYWYRQSLGQGLEFLIYFQGNSAPDKSGLPSDRFSAERTGGSVSTLTIQRTQQEDSAVYLCASTAPGAKNIQYFGAGTRLSVL.

Concerning this clonotype: This may stem from a read error, because a much larger clone lies one nucleotide away. The J gene is TRBJ2-7, the V gene TRBV28; D gene uncertain. Germline V gene data show CDR1 as MDHEN and CDR2 as SYDVKM. V lost 5 bases, J lost 3 bases, and 11 bases lay in between. The CDR3 is 13 amino acids. CDR3 bases: TGTGCCAGCAGTAATCATGGAGACTACGAGCAGTACTTC. Translation gives CASSNHGDYEQYF.

V usage is TRBV7-2 and J usage is TRBJ2-7; D remains ambiguous. The germline CDR1 and CDR2 sequences are SGHTA and FQGNSA. The V end lost 1 base, the J end lost 2 bases, and 9 bases lay between the germline ends. The length of the CDR3 is 14 residues. The CDR3 loop is CASSLDPETYEQYF. As DNA, the CDR3 is TGTGCCAGCAGCTTAGACCCGGAAACCTACGAGCAGTACTTC. Supplemented by reference TRBV7-2 and TRBJ2-7, the full variable domain reads GAGVSQSPSNKVTEKGKDVELRCDPISGHTALYWYRQSLGQGLEFLIYFQGNSAPDKSGLPSDRFSAERTGGSVSTLTIQRTQQEDSAVYLCASSLDPETYEQYFGPGTRLTVT.

This clonotype appeared many times. The chain recombines TRBV7-7 with TRBJ2-7; D is possibly TRBD1 or TRBD2 (5 bases each). Trimming pared 5 bases from V and 3 bases from J, leaving 14 bases between. Germline V gene data show CDR1 as SSHAT and CDR2 as FNYEAQ (reference sequence). The CDR3 covers 14 residues. The CDR3 DNA sequence: TGTGCCAGCAGCACCGGGGCGTCGGGCTACGAGCAGTACTTC. Amino acid sequence: CASSTGASGYEQYF.

This clonotype was found many times. The chain couples TRBV13 to TRBJ1-3, with D maybe TRBD1 (6 bases). With 5 bases removed from V and 0 bases from J, the gap between germline ends came to 20 bases. Germline V gene data show CDR1 as PRHDT and CDR2 as FYEKMQ (reference sequence). The CDR3 sequence is 18 residues long. CDR3 nucleotide sequence: TGTGCCAGCAGCCCCCGGTCTCGCGGGGGCACCTCTGGAAACACCATATATTTT. It translates to CASSPRSRGGTSGNTIYF.

This clonotype showed up many times. V and J are TRBV11-2 and TRBJ2-1, with 7 nucleotides matching TRBD2. The CDR3 extends over 11 amino acids. With V trimmed by 3 bases and J by 10 bases, 0 bases remained unmatched. Germline CDR1 SGHAT, CDR2 FQNNGV. CDR3 DNA: TGTGCCAGCAGCTTGACTAGCGAGCAGTTCTTC. It specifies CASSLTSEQFF.

This clonotype was counted ten times or more. The chain combines TRBV7-9 with TRBJ2-5; 7 bases align to TRBD2. CDR1 and CDR2 (germline): SEHNR, FQNEAQ (reference sequence). V shed 0 bases and J 4 bases; nucleotides not matched to a gene: 11. CDR3 length equals 17 residues. The CDR3 loop reads CASSLAQGGRTPETQYF. The CDR3 DNA is TGTGCCAGCAGCTTAGCGCAAGGCGGGAGAACCCCAGAGACCCAGTACTTC.

Comments on this clonotype: Mismatch with germline at one junction end may stem from a read error. The chain links TRBV4-3 to TRBJ2-3; no firm D call. Germline values: CDR1 LGHNA, CDR2 YSLEER. This CDR3 has 14 amino acids. The CDR3, as DNA: TGCACCAGCAGCAAAGCTTATGGGACAGATACGCAGTATTTT. This translates into CTSSKAYGTDTQYF.

This clonotype has at least ten counts. V gene TRBV12-3 or TRBV12-4 combines with J gene TRBJ1-1; 8 nucleotides align to TRBD1. The CDR3 length is 12 residues. Germline trimming cut 7 bases from V and 10 bases from J; bases unmatched to any gene: 8. CDR3 bases: TGTGCCAGCATTTCAGGGGGCAGGGTAGCTTTCTTT. It is translated as CASISGGRVAFF.

In its sample, this clonotype was seen many times. This chain uses TRBV4-2 with TRBJ2-7, with D unclear. V was cut by 1 base and J by 1 base, with 5 bases left in between. The CDR3 sequence is 13 residues long. CDR1 and CDR2 (germline): LGHNA, YNFKEQ. The CDR3 DNA follows: TGTGCCAGCAGCCAAGGGCCTTCCTACGAGCAGTACTTC. Residues: CASSQGPSYEQYF.

As concerns this clonotype: Because it lacks the conserved phenylalanine or tryptophan at the end, this CDR3 is likely a read error. It is unclear where the CDR3 begins or ends on the DNA, so no DNA is shown, and the CDR3 is as TCRdb lists it. This chain uses TRBV24-1 with TRBJ2-5; the table's D call of TRBD1 was not tested on the DNA. The CDR3 spans 16 residues, counting both ends. The germline V gene has CDR1 KGHDR and CDR2 SFDVKD. The CDR3 is CATSDPGVGRQETQHL.

This clonotype was seen repeatedly, ten times or more. J is TRBJ2-5 and V is TRBV4-2; D might be TRBD2 (6 bases). Germline loops: CDR1 LGHNA, CDR2 YNFKEQ. V was pared by 0 bases and J by 4 bases, with 12 bases between. The CDR3 is 15 residues long. For the CDR3, the DNA is TGTGCCAGCAGCCAAGAGTCTACCGGGAGAGAGACCCAGTACTTC. This gives the protein CASSQESTGRETQYF.

In this sample, this clonotype turned up many times. The chain is built from TRBV6-5 and TRBJ1-6; D might be TRBD1 (5 bases). V lost 11 bases to trimming and J lost 10 bases, with 18 bases between them. CDR1 MNHEY and CDR2 SVGAGI come from the germline V gene. The CDR3 is 13 residues long. The CDR3 nucleotides read TGTGCCTCGCGGGGTAGGGGCGGCTCACCCCTCCACTTT. This codes for CASRGRGGSPLHF.

At least ten counts were recorded for this clonotype. The chain couples TRBV4-1 to TRBJ2-3; D is tentatively TRBD1 or TRBD2 (5 bases each). The length of the CDR3 is 16 residues. V dropped 4 bases and J dropped 2 bases, with 16 bases sitting between them. Germline V CDR1 and CDR2: MGHRA, YSYEKL. CDR3 amino acids: CASSRPSVGPTDTQYF. CDR3 DNA sequence: TGCGCCAGCAGCCGGCCGTCGGTGGGACCCACAGATACGCAGTATTTT.

This clonotype was counted many times. The rearrangement joins TRBV14 to TRBJ2-1; D uncertain. The length of the CDR3 is 11 residues. Germline CDR1 is SGHDN and CDR2 is FVKESK. Trimming took 1 base from V and 8 from J, leaving 3 bases between them. The CDR3 is CASSQVHEQFF. For the CDR3, the DNA is TGTGCCAGCAGCCAAGTCCATGAGCAGTTCTTC.

This clonotype showed up many times. The chain has TRBV20-1 and TRBJ2-7, with 11 bases lining up with TRBD1. The CDR3 consists of 14 residues. The germline gives CDR1 DFQATT, CDR2 SNEGSKA (reference sequence). V was pared by 4 bases and J by 3 bases, with 5 bases of the junction left unmatched. CDR3 loop: CSATPGTGGYEQYF. The DNA of the CDR3 is TGCAGTGCTACCCCCGGGACAGGGGGCTACGAGCAGTACTTC.

This clonotype was observed many times. The chain joins TRBV6-5 to TRBJ2-3; D is undetermined. With 10 bases removed from V and 4 bases from J, the gap between germline ends came to 9 bases. This CDR3 is built from 11 residues. Germline V gene sequence: CDR1 MNHEY, CDR2 SVGAGI. CDR3 in DNA: TGTGCCACTGAGCTGTCAGATACGCAGTATTTT. Translation gives CATELSDTQYF.

This clonotype has a count of ten or more. The gene calls are TRBV20-1 and TRBJ1-2; D is unresolved. This CDR3 has 13 residues. V shed 3 bases and J shed 3 bases, with 11 bases lying between them. Germline V gene data show CDR1 as DFQATT and CDR2 as SNEGSKA (reference sequence). The CDR3 sequence is CSARAGADYGYTF. In DNA form, the CDR3 reads TGCAGTGCTAGGGCCGGCGCGGACTATGGCTACACCTTC.

This clonotype was counted only a few times. The chain combines TRBV10-3 with TRBJ2-5; D is uncertain. The germline CDR1 and CDR2 sequences are ENHRY and SYGVKD. This CDR3 spans 11 amino acids. V gave up 8 bases and J gave up 1 base, with 5 bases separating them. The CDR3 is CAIAFQETQYF. Here the CDR3 DNA reads TGTGCCATCGCGTTCCAAGAGACCCAGTACTTC.

This clonotype has a count of ten or more. This sequence joins TRBV11-1 and TRBJ2-1, with D perhaps being TRBD1 or TRBD2 (5 bases each). Trimming cost V 5 bases and J 0 bases, with 11 bases left between them. This CDR3 has 15 amino acids. The V gene's germline CDR1 is SGHAT and CDR2 FQDESV (reference sequence). This CDR3 is CASSPGSLSYNEQFF. The DNA of the CDR3 is TGTGCCAGCAGCCCAGGGAGCCTCTCCTACAATGAGCAGTTCTTC. The entire variable domain, with the rest obtained from reference TRBV11-1 and TRBJ2-1, is as follows: EAEVAQSPRYKITEKSQAVAFWCDPISGHATLYWYRQILGQGPELLVQFQDESVVDDSQLPKDRFSAERLKGVDSTLKIQPAELGDSAMYLCASSPGSLSYNEQFFGPGTRLTVL.

This clonotype was recorded at least ten times. This chain links TRBV6-6 with TRBJ2-1; TRBD2 matches 9 bases. CDR3 length: 18 amino acids. V was clipped by 2 bases and J by 6 bases; unmatched bases: 14. Germline lookup yields CDR1 MNHNY and CDR2 SVGAGI (reference sequence). Written as DNA, the CDR3 is TGTGCCAGCAGTTACCCGATCCCCGCCGGGACTAGCAGCAATGAGCAGTTCTTC. Protein: CASSYPIPAGTSSNEQFF.

This clonotype was counted at least ten times. The chain carries TRBV7-2 and TRBJ1-2; perhaps TRBD1 as D (6 bases). Germline CDR1 is SGHTA and CDR2 is FQGNSA. V lost 5 bases and J lost 2, with 15 bases in between. The length of the CDR3 is 15 residues. CDR3 bases: TGTGCCAGCAGCCCTACCGGGGGCAGGAACTATGGCTACACCTTC. Its protein product is CASSPTGGRNYGYTF.